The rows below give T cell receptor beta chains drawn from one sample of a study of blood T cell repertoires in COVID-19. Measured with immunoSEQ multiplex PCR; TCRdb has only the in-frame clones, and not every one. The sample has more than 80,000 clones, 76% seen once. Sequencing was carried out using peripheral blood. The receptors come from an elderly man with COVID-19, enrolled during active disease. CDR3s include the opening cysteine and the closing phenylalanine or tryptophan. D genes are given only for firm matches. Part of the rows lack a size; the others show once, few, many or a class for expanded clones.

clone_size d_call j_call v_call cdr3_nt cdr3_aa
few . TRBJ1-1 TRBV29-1 TGCAGCGTTCTAAAGCAGGGGCGAGATGTTGACACTGAAGCTTTCTTT CSVLKQGRDVDTEAFF
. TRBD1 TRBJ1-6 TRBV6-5 TGTGCCAGCAGTTCCGACAGGGGACTCTCACCCCTCCACTTT CASSSDRGLSPLHF
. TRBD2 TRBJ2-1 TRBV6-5 TGTGCCAGCAGTTACTCTAGCGGGGCAGACAATGAGCAGTTCTTC CASSYSSGADNEQFF
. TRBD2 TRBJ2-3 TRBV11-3 TGTGCCAGCAGCTTAGGAGCTAGCGGGAGTACGCAGTATTTT CASSLGASGSTQYF
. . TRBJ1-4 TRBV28 TGTGCCAGCAGCCGGACAGTTTCCGGCGGTGAAAAACTGTTTTTT CASSRTVSGGEKLFF
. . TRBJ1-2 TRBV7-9 TGTGCCAGCAGCTTAGCATCCCCGAACTATGGCTACACCTTC CASSLASPNYGYTF
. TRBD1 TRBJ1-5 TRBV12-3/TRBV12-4 TGTGCCAGCAGATACCGGGACAGGGGACTCACTTTT CASRYRDRGLTF
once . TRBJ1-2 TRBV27 TGTGCCAGCAGGAGTAGTACCGACTATGGCTACACCTTC CASRSSTDYGYTF
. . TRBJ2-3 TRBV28 TGTGCCAGCAGTTTATTCTTCCGGGGGGCCGTTAGCACAGATACGCAGTATTTT CASSLFFRGAVSTDTQYF
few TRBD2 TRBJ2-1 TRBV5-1 TGCGCCAGCACCCCTTTGCCCACCGGGACTAGCGGGATTTTAAATGAGCAGTTCTTC CASTPLPTGTSGILNEQFF
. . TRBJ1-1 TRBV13 TGTGCCAGCAGCTTGAGTCCGTCTGAAGCTTTCTTT CASSLSPSEAFF
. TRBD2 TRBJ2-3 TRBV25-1 TGTGCCAGCAGTGCTACTAGCGGGAGATCTCCAGATACGCAGTATTTT CASSATSGRSPDTQYF
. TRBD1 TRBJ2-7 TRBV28 TGTGCCAGCAGTTTATTGGACAGGGGGGCCTACGAGCAGTACTTC CASSLLDRGAYEQYF
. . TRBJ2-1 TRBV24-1 TGTGCCACTTTAGACAGGGCGGGGTATGAGCAGTTCTTC CATLDRAGYEQFF
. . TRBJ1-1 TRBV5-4 TGTGCCAGCAGCCTCAGGGGCGGAGGTGAAGCTTTCTTT CASSLRGGGEAFF
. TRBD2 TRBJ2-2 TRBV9 TGTGCCAGCAGCGTAAAAACTAGCGGGCTCACCGGGGAGCTGTTTTTT CASSVKTSGLTGELFF
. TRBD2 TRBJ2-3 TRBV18 TGTGCCAGCTCACCACTTAGCGGGAGCGATACGCAGTATTTT CASSPLSGSDTQYF
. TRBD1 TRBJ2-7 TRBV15 TGTGCCACCAGCAGAGCTACGACAGGGGCGCGGAACGAGCAGTACTTC CATSRATTGARNEQYF
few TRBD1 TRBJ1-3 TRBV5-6 TGTGCCAGCAGCTTGGCCTCGGACAGGGGCTCTGGAAACACCATATATTTT CASSLASDRGSGNTIYF
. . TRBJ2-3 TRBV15 TGTGCCACCAGCAGAGAGTTGGACTCCCAGACCCCAGATACGCAGTATTTT CATSRELDSQTPDTQYF
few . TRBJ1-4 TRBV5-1 TGCGCCAGCAGCTTGGTATCAGGGTCTAATGAAAAACTGTTTTTT CASSLVSGSNEKLFF
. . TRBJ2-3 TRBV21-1 TGTGCCAGCAGCAAAATCTCGTCTAGCGGACATTACACAGATACGCAGTATTTT CASSKISSSGHYTDTQYF
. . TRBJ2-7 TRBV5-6 TGTGCCAGCAGCTTGATTACCGGCTACGAGCAGTACTTC CASSLITGYEQYF
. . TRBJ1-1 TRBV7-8 TGTGCCAGCAGCTTAGAGGGGCCTACTGAAGCTTTCTTT CASSLEGPTEAFF
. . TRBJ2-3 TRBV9 TGTGCCAGCAGCGTAGCAGTAGGACTTTCCACAGATACGCAGTATTTT CASSVAVGLSTDTQYF
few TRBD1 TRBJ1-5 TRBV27 TGTGCCAGCAGTTTAGGGACAGGAAATCAGCCCCAGCATTTT CASSLGTGNQPQHF
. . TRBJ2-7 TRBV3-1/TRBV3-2 TGTGCCAGCAGCCAAAACTCAGACAGTATAGGGCCGTACTACGAGCAGTACTTC CASSQNSDSIGPYYEQYF
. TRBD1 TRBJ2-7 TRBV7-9 TGTGCCAGCAGCTTACAGGGGGCGGGCGAGCAGTACTTC CASSLQGAGEQYF
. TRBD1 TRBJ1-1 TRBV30 TGTGCCTGGGCTTGGACAGGGATGAACACTGAAGCTTTCTTT CAWAWTGMNTEAFF
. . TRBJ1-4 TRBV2 TGTGCCAGCAGGATTGCAGGGTACGTGGGTGAAAAACTGTTTTTT CASRIAGYVGEKLFF
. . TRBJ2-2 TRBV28 TGTGCCAGCAGTTTTAGGGGTTCCGGGGAGCTGTTTTTT CASSFRGSGELFF
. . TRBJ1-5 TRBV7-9 TGTGCCAGCAGCTCCTCAAACAGGGAAGATCAGCCCCAGCATTTT CASSSSNREDQPQHF
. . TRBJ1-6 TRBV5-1 TGCGCCAGCAGCACGGAGTCGGGGGGCTCTTCACCCCTCCACTTT CASSTESGGSSPLHF
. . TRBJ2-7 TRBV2 TGTGCCAGCAACCGTGAGGCGTCCTACGAGCAGTACTTC CASNREASYEQYF
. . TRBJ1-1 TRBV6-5 TGTGCCAGCAGCTCCGCCACAGGGATGAACACTGAAGCTTTCTTT CASSSATGMNTEAFF
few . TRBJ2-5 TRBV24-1 TGTGCCACCAGTGATCCAACAGGGTTTCGAGGGGAGACCCAGTACTTC CATSDPTGFRGETQYF
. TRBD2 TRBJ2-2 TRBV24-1 TGTGCCACCAGTCCGACTAGCGGGAGGGCCGGCGCCGGGGAGCTGTTTTTT CATSPTSGRAGAGELFF
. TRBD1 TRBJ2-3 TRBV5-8 TGTGCCAGCAGCTTGGGGACAGGGGCTTTAGATACGCAGTATTTT CASSLGTGALDTQYF
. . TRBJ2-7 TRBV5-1 TGCGCCAGCAGCTTGGAGCAGGGATACGGCGAGCAGTACTTC CASSLEQGYGEQYF